The rows below give T cell receptor beta chains drawn from one sample of a study of blood T cell repertoires in COVID-19. Sequencing was performed with immunoSEQ multiplex PCR; in TCRdb, only in-frame clones are kept and a portion is missing. The data contain a few hundred thousand clones, around 89% of them singletons. The sample comprised PBMCs or T cells enriched from blood (not recorded which). These receptors were obtained from a man aged 25 to 45 who had been exposed to COVID-19. Both conserved end residues are part of each CDR3. D genes are given only for firm matches. For some rows the clone size is stated as once, few or many, or as a class when expanded; others skip it.

CDR3	DNA	D	size	V	J
CASSGRRGAGTDTQYF	TGTGCCAGCAGTGGGAGACGGGGAGCGGGCACAGATACGCAGTATTTT	NA	NA	TRBV6-2/TRBV6-3	TRBJ2-3
CASSQSVGQGGNEQFF	TGTGCCAGCAGCCAGTCAGTGGGACAGGGGGGGAATGAGCAGTTCTTC	TRBD1	NA	TRBV4-2	TRBJ2-1
CASSPGTGGSRNQPQHF	TGCGCCAGCAGCCCTGGGACAGGGGGAAGCCGTAATCAGCCCCAGCATTTT	TRBD1	NA	TRBV5-1	TRBJ1-5
CASSLLPDSSYNEQFF	TGTGCCAGTAGCCTCCTCCCCGACAGCTCCTACAATGAGCAGTTCTTC	NA	NA	TRBV19	TRBJ2-1
CASSLRTGWDREQYF	TGTGCCAGCAGCCTCAGGACAGGGTGGGATAGGGAGCAGTACTTC	TRBD1	few	TRBV7-2	TRBJ2-7
CASSKEEKRVGVRDRNQPQHF	TGTGCCAGCAGCAAAGAGGAAAAGAGGGTCGGTGTGCGGGACAGAAATCAGCCCCAGCATTTT	NA	NA	TRBV21-1	TRBJ1-5
CASSPPGTGGLGGYTF	TGCGCCAGCAGCCCCCCCGGGACAGGGGGCCTAGGAGGCTACACCTTC	TRBD1	NA	TRBV5-1	TRBJ1-2
CASSDRENEKLFF	TGTGCCAGCTCGGACAGGGAAAATGAAAAACTGTTTTTT	TRBD1	NA	TRBV19	TRBJ1-4
CSVENWRQGSYGYTF	TGCAGCGTTGAGAACTGGAGACAGGGGAGTTATGGCTACACCTTC	TRBD1	NA	TRBV29-1	TRBJ1-2
CASSSAGGYNEQFF	TGCGCCAGCAGTTCCGCGGGGGGGTACAATGAGCAGTTCTTC	TRBD2	NA	TRBV5-1	TRBJ2-1
CASSVSGTGGEKLFF	TGCGCCAGCAGCGTTTCCGGGACAGGCGGTGAAAAACTGTTTTTT	TRBD1	NA	TRBV5-1	TRBJ1-4
CASSDLGDEQFF	TGTGCCAGCAGTGATCTCGGGGATGAGCAGTTCTTC	NA	few	TRBV2	TRBJ2-1
CASSHSELALKYF	TGTGCCAGCAGCCATTCGGAACTAGCGCTAAAGTACTTC	TRBD2	few	TRBV3-1/TRBV3-2	TRBJ2-5
CASSPGTGTQGYTF	TGTGCCAGCTCACCCGGGACAGGGACTCAAGGCTACACCTTC	TRBD1	NA	TRBV18	TRBJ1-2
CASTPQSPADTQYF	TGTGCCAGCACGCCACAGTCCCCCGCAGATACGCAGTATTTT	NA	NA	TRBV6-5	TRBJ2-3
CASIRENYEQYF	TGTGCCAGCATCCGGGAGAACTACGAGCAGTACTTC	NA	NA	TRBV2	TRBJ2-7
CASSLRTGVYF	TGTGCCAGCAGCTTAAGGACAGGGGTGTATTTT	TRBD1	NA	TRBV7-9	TRBJ2-3
CASSLALGAPGNTIYF	TGTGCCAGCAGCTTAGCGCTGGGGGCCCCTGGAAACACCATATATTTT	NA	NA	TRBV7-8	TRBJ1-3
CASSLGTSGGVRETQYF	TGTGCCAGCAGCTTAGGGACTAGCGGGGGGGTTCGAGAGACCCAGTACTTC	TRBD2	NA	TRBV7-2	TRBJ2-5
CASSYSKGGNSPLHF	TGTGCCAGCAGTTACTCCAAAGGGGGAAATTCACCCCTCCACTTT	NA	few	TRBV6-5	TRBJ1-6
CASSIQVTNYGYTF	TGTGCCAGTAGTATCCAGGTTACCAACTATGGCTACACCTTC	NA	few	TRBV19	TRBJ1-2
CASSSLTGQQETQYF	TGTGCCAGCAGCTCCTTGACGGGACAGCAAGAGACCCAGTACTTC	TRBD1	NA	TRBV5-4	TRBJ2-5
CAISDPGTPTEAFF	TGTGCCATCAGTGATCCTGGGACACCCACTGAAGCTTTCTTT	NA	NA	TRBV10-3	TRBJ1-1
CAISEVGHEQFF	TGTGCCATCAGTGAGGTTGGGCATGAGCAGTTCTTC	NA	NA	TRBV10-3	TRBJ2-1
CASSITTGVSRPLHF	TGTGCCAGTAGTATAACCACAGGGGTTTCTCGGCCCCTCCACTTT	TRBD1	NA	TRBV19	TRBJ1-6
CASRGDRAYGYTF	TGTGCCAGCAGGGGGGACAGGGCCTATGGCTACACCTTC	TRBD1	NA	TRBV2	TRBJ1-2
CASRGGGAAGELFF	TGTGCCAGCAGAGGCGGGGGGGCCGCCGGGGAGCTGTTTTTT	TRBD2	NA	TRBV2	TRBJ2-2
CASSQTSTSNEQFF	TGTGCCAGCAGTCAGACTAGTACCTCGAATGAGCAGTTCTTC	NA	NA	TRBV9	TRBJ2-1
CASSPQPGRGPYNEQFF	TGTGCCAGCAGCCCCCAGCCGGGGCGGGGGCCTTACAATGAGCAGTTCTTC	NA	NA	TRBV7-9	TRBJ2-1
CASSQSPTSGGALEQYF	TGCGCCAGCAGCCAGTCACCGACTAGCGGGGGGGCCTTGGAGCAGTACTTC	TRBD2	once	TRBV4-1	TRBJ2-7
CASSSSSRIRTDTQYF	TGTGCCAGCAGCTCCTCCTCGAGGATTCGCACAGATACGCAGTATTTT	NA	NA	TRBV5-5	TRBJ2-3
CASSLAGGQGGGNTIYF	TGTGCCAGCAGCTTAGCTGGAGGACAGGGGGGGGGAAACACCATATATTTT	TRBD1	NA	TRBV7-6	TRBJ1-3
CASAIQGPTNEKLFF	TGTGCCAGCGCAATTCAGGGCCCAACTAATGAAAAACTGTTTTTT	NA	NA	TRBV28	TRBJ1-4
CASTLREGRDTQYF	TGTGCCAGCACTTTAAGGGAGGGGAGAGATACGCAGTATTTT	TRBD2	NA	TRBV7-2	TRBJ2-3
CASRTPNQPQHF	TGTGCCAGCCGGACACCCAATCAGCCCCAGCATTTT	NA	NA	TRBV10-3	TRBJ1-5
CAAGYGETQYF	TGTGCCGCAGGGTACGGGGAGACCCAGTACTTC	NA	NA	TRBV27	TRBJ2-5
CASSVGGTGGHGYTF	TGTGCCAGCAGCGTAGGCGGGACAGGGGGTCATGGCTACACCTTC	TRBD1	NA	TRBV9	TRBJ1-2
CASSQFPAGVYEQYF	TGCGCCAGCAGCCAATTTCCAGCGGGGGTATACGAGCAGTACTTC	TRBD2	NA	TRBV4-1	TRBJ2-7
CSVGTGGKETQYF	TGCAGCGTCGGGACAGGGGGAAAAGAGACCCAGTACTTC	TRBD1	NA	TRBV29-1	TRBJ2-5
CASSQLAGLTGGETQYF	TGTGCCAGCAGCCAATTAGCGGGGCTGACGGGTGGAGAGACCCAGTACTTC	TRBD2	NA	TRBV7-2	TRBJ2-5
CASSLKGAAYGYTF	TGTGCCAGCAGCTTAAAGGGGGCAGCCTATGGCTACACCTTC	TRBD1	few	TRBV7-6	TRBJ1-2
CAISEVSGLAGTGELFF	TGTGCCATCAGTGAAGTTTCAGGACTAGCGGGTACGGGGGAGCTGTTTTTT	TRBD2	NA	TRBV10-3	TRBJ2-2
CASTPNMNTEAFF	TGTGCCAGCACCCCCAACATGAACACTGAAGCTTTCTTT	NA	NA	TRBV6-5	TRBJ1-1
CASSVYNDQPQHF	TGTGCCAGTAGTGTATACAACGATCAGCCCCAGCATTTT	NA	NA	TRBV19	TRBJ1-5
CASSLGGGKLFF	TGTGCCAGCAGCCTCGGGGGAGGAAAACTGTTTTTT	NA	NA	TRBV21-1	TRBJ1-4
CASKFLADTEAFF	TGTGCCAGTAAGTTTTTAGCAGACACTGAAGCTTTCTTT	NA	NA	TRBV19	TRBJ1-1
CASSAHRGAPDTQYF	TGTGCCAGCAGCGCGCACCGGGGGGCCCCAGATACGCAGTATTTT	NA	once	TRBV7-2	TRBJ2-3
CASEPGLQETQYF	TGTGCCAGCGAACCGGGACTCCAAGAGACCCAGTACTTC	NA	NA	TRBV7-2	TRBJ2-5
CSVEAPVGLFGAEAFF	TGCAGCGTTGAAGCCCCGGTGGGGCTATTTGGCGCTGAAGCTTTCTTT	NA	NA	TRBV29-1	TRBJ1-1
CASSLSGTGGVEKLFF	TGTGCCAGCAGCTTATCCGGGACAGGGGGTGTGGAAAAACTGTTTTTT	TRBD1	NA	TRBV7-9	TRBJ1-4
CASSRGDRGVNQPQHF	TGTGCCAGTAGTCGGGGGGACAGGGGTGTCAATCAGCCCCAGCATTTT	TRBD1	NA	TRBV19	TRBJ1-5
CASSMSTSGGRELFF	TGTGCCAGTAGTATGTCGACTAGCGGGGGTCGGGAGCTGTTTTTT	TRBD2	NA	TRBV19	TRBJ2-2
CASRLAGGINEQFF	TGTGCCAGCAGGTTAGCGGGGGGGATTAATGAGCAGTTCTTC	TRBD2	NA	TRBV5-4	TRBJ2-1
CASSFLPWGLEGTDTQYF	TGTGCCAGCAGCTTCCTACCCTGGGGACTAGAGGGCACAGATACGCAGTATTTT	TRBD2	NA	TRBV7-7	TRBJ2-3
CASSSALGGTGSGAFF	TGTGCCAGCAGCTCCGCGCTGGGGGGGACAGGGTCGGGTGCTTTCTTT	TRBD1	few	TRBV7-9	TRBJ1-1